The 8 T cell receptor beta chains listed next were all sequenced from one sample in a study of OX40 agonist ivuxolimab in advanced cancers. Library generation was performed with the immunoSEQ multiplex PCR assay. Imported from immuneACCESS, the table was reduced by TCRdb to in-frame sequences with V and J called. These copies leave out some clones; in studies compared against another copy, an unresolved V gene accounts for under half, and the cause of the remainder is not known. In this sample the table shows roughly 49,000 clones, about 90% of which occur a single time. The top ten constitute 3.6% of the sample. The input for sequencing was CD4+ or CD8+ T cells sorted from blood, taken in a trial of the OX40 agonist ivuxolimab. Receptor source: an adult with an advanced solid tumor such as melanoma, head and neck, liver or kidney cancer.

The chain couples TRBV6-1 to TRBJ1-6; TRBD1 is a possible D gene (5 bases). Trimming took 0 bases from V and 0 from J, leaving 12 bases between them. The CDR3 consists of 18 residues. Germline V CDR1 and CDR2: MNHNS, SASEGT. The CDR3 DNA sequence: TGTGCCAGCAGTGAAGCGCGCACAGGCAGCTCCTATAATTCACCCCTCCACTTT. As protein: CASSEARTGSSYNSPLHF.

This clone was observed a single time. The chain employs TRBV18 and TRBJ1-3; unclear D gene. Trimming removed 4 bases at V and 5 bases at J, with 9 bases between. This CDR3 has 13 residues. Germline V gene data show CDR1 as KGHSH and CDR2 as LQKENI. CDR3 nucleotides: TGTGCCAGCTCACAGGAGGAGAGAAACACCATATATTTT. This gives the protein CASSQEERNTIYF.

The chain joins TRBV28 to TRBJ1-2; possibly TRBD1 for D (5 bases). CDR1 and CDR2 (germline): MDHEN, SYDVKM. Trimming shortened V by 6 bases and J by 3 bases, and 17 bases separated the two germline ends. The CDR3 runs 15 residues. The CDR3 nucleotides are TGTGCCAGCAGACTACGGGACGCCCGTTACTATGGCTACACCTTC. It is translated as CASRLRDARYYGYTF.

The rearrangement uses TRBV5-6 and TRBJ1-4; TRBD1 agrees at 7 bases. Germline V lookup: CDR1 SGHDT, CDR2 YYEEEE. V shed 4 bases, J shed 4 bases, and the junction held 7 bases outside the gene matches. The CDR3 extends over 15 amino acids. Here the CDR3 reads CASSASRDSNEKLFF. For the CDR3, the DNA is TGTGCCAGCAGCGCAAGCCGGGACAGTAATGAAAAACTGTTTTTT.

The rearrangement links TRBV10-3 to TRBJ2-1; 7 positions agree with TRBD2. Trimming at V came to 7 bases and at J to 8 bases, leaving 2 bases not matched to a gene. The germline gives CDR1 ENHRY, CDR2 SYGVKD. CDR3 size: 11 residues. The CDR3 sequence: CAINRGDEQFF. Here the CDR3 DNA reads TGTGCCATCAACCGGGGGGATGAGCAGTTCTTC.

The V and J genes are TRBV15 and TRBJ2-4; D remains ambiguous. Germline CDR1 LNHNV, CDR2 YYDKDF (reference sequence). V gave up 1 base and J gave up 6 bases, with 10 bases separating them. The CDR3 runs 14 residues. Here the CDR3 reads CATSRVGSGNIQYF. For the CDR3, the DNA is TGTGCCACCAGCAGAGTGGGGTCGGGAAACATTCAGTACTTC.

The rearrangement uses TRBV10-1 and TRBJ1-1; tentatively, D is TRBD1 (5 bases). Germline V lookup: CDR1 WNHNN, CDR2 SYGVQD (reference sequence). The CDR3 contains 14 residues. V dropped 2 bases and J dropped 4 bases, with 11 bases sitting between them. The CDR3 reads CASSEQGAATEAFF. For the CDR3, the DNA is TGCGCCAGCAGTGAGCAGGGAGCGGCCACTGAAGCTTTCTTT.

The chain employs TRBV27 and TRBJ2-1; D is possibly TRBD2 (6 bases). The CDR3 extends over 17 amino acids. Trimming removed 5 bases at V and 1 base at J, with 18 bases between. Per the germline V gene, CDR1 is MNHEY and CDR2 is SMNVEV (reference sequence). The CDR3 DNA reads as TGTGCCAGCAGTAGTAAGGGGACTTCGACTTCCTACAATGAGCAGTTCTTC. Protein sequence: CASSSKGTSTSYNEQFF.